The 21 T cell receptor beta chains below all came from one sample that was sequenced in a study of cytomegalovirus exposure and HLA in healthy donors. The table came from immunoSEQ multiplex PCR; TCRdb's copy has only in-frame clones and leaves some out. The top ten hold roughly 13% of the sample, which has roughly 220,000 clones, roughly 84% seen once. Sequencing input: PBMCs. The receptors originated from a woman in her 30s in good health and CMV-seropositive.

This chain connects TRBV4-3 to TRBJ2-7; maybe TRBD2 (5 bases). The CDR3 has 14 amino acids. The V gene's germline CDR1 is LGHNA and CDR2 YSLEER. CDR3 nucleotide sequence: TGCCCTCCGACCACCACAGCGGAAGGAGGCGAGCAGTACTTC. This encodes CPPTTTAEGGEQYF.

V is TRBV27 and J is TRBJ2-7; D gene ambiguous. Trimming took 3 bases from V and 0 from J, leaving 9 bases between them. Germline V gene sequence: CDR1 MNHEY, CDR2 SMNVEV (reference sequence). CDR3 length equals 14 residues. The CDR3 loop reads CASSFSAASYEQYF. In DNA form, the CDR3 reads TGTGCCAGCAGTTTCTCCGCGGCCTCCTACGAGCAGTACTTC.

This sequence joins TRBV11-2 and TRBJ1-3, with D possibly TRBD1 on 5 matching bases. Germline V CDR1 and CDR2: SGHAT, FQNNGV. The V end was cut by 4 bases, the J end by 4 bases, with 5 bases between. This CDR3 contains 12 residues. CDR3 amino acids: CASSSGGNTIYF. The CDR3 nucleotides are TGTGCCAGCAGCTCAGGGGGAAACACCATATATTTT.

J is TRBJ2-1 and V is TRBV7-3; D gene ambiguous. Germline V gives CDR1 SGHTA, CDR2 FQGTGA. V was shortened by 5 bases and J by 0 bases, with 11 bases between the two germline ends. The CDR3 spans 15 residues. The CDR3 reads CASSPRQASYNEQFF. In nucleotides, the CDR3 is TGTGCCAGCAGCCCGCGACAAGCCTCCTACAATGAGCAGTTCTTC.

The chain employs TRBV6-5 and TRBJ2-7, with 8 bases aligning to TRBD1. This CDR3 is 14 amino acids long. J was trimmed by 5 bases and V by 6 bases; bases with no gene match: 9. Germline V gene lookup returns CDR1 MNHEY and CDR2 SVGAGI. The CDR3: CASRPPGQADEQYF. CDR3 DNA sequence: TGTGCCAGCAGGCCTCCGGGACAGGCGGACGAGCAGTACTTC.

This chain uses TRBV7-2 with TRBJ2-1; TRBD2 matches 8 bases. CDR3 length: 16 residues. The junction had 12 bases not matched to a gene; V was cut back by 2 bases and J by 9 bases. Germline values: CDR1 SGHTA, CDR2 FQGNSA. This CDR3 reads CASSLRRREEAGEQFF. CDR3 DNA sequence: TGTGCCAGCAGCTTAAGGAGGCGGGAGGAGGCGGGTGAGCAGTTCTTC.

The rearrangement uses TRBV19 and TRBJ1-1, with a weak D call TRBD1 (5 bases). This CDR3 spans 18 amino acids. Per germline, CDR1 LNHDA and CDR2 SQIVND (reference sequence). V was shortened by 5 bases and J by 1 base, with 23 bases between the two germline ends. Here the CDR3 DNA reads TGTGCCAGTAGTCTCCCTCTAGAGGACAACCGGAGGAACACTGAAGCTTTCTTT. Amino acids: CASSLPLEDNRRNTEAFF.

This clone was recorded once. This chain uses TRBV28 with TRBJ2-7; 9 nucleotides match TRBD2. V shed 3 bases, J shed 3 bases, and the junction held 9 bases outside the gene matches. In germline, CDR1 is MDHEN, CDR2 SYDVKM. The CDR3 runs 16 residues. CDR3 nucleotides: TGTGCCAGCAGTTTCCCGACTAGCGGTCTATTCTACGAGCAGTACTTC. Amino acid sequence: CASSFPTSGLFYEQYF.

The chain couples TRBV30 to TRBJ2-1; possible D gene TRBD2, 6 bases. The CDR3 covers 14 residues. V lost 2 bases and J lost 7, with 15 bases in between. Germline CDR1 and CDR2: GTSNPN and SVGIG (reference sequence). CDR3 in amino acids: CAWSLRGKWNEQFF. The CDR3 DNA reads TGTGCCTGGAGTTTGCGGGGTAAATGGAATGAGCAGTTCTTC.

The V call is TRBV29-1, the J call TRBJ2-7; D may be TRBD2 (5 bases). The CDR3 is 13 amino acids. V was trimmed by 4 bases and J by 2 bases, leaving 12 bases between them. Germline CDR1 is SQVTM and CDR2 is ANQGSEA. In DNA, the CDR3 is TGCAGCGTTGTTGGAGGCCCTCCCTACGAGCAGTACTTC. Protein product: CSVVGGPPYEQYF.

V usage is TRBV30 and J usage is TRBJ2-5; D might be TRBD2 (6 bases). The V and J ends lost 0 bases and 5 bases respectively, with 10 bases between them. The CDR3 extends over 13 amino acids. The germline gives CDR1 GTSNPN, CDR2 SVGIG (reference sequence). This CDR3 is CAWSVGGVETQYF. CDR3 nucleotides: TGTGCCTGGAGTGTCGGCGGGGTCGAGACCCAGTACTTC.

CDR3 loop: CASSDKRGRAYNEQFF. DNA of the CDR3: TGTGCCAGCAGTGATAAACGGGGAAGGGCGTACAATGAGCAGTTCTTC. V and J are TRBV25-1 and TRBJ2-1; D may be TRBD2 (5 bases). V lost 3 bases and J lost 4, with 16 bases in between. Germline CDR1 MGHDK, CDR2 SYGVNS. This CDR3 comprises 16 residues.

This chain joins TRBV6-5 and TRBJ2-2, with D perhaps TRBD1 (5 bases). In germline, CDR1 is MNHEY, CDR2 SVGAGI. The CDR3 is 16 residues long. V dropped 0 bases and J dropped 6 bases, with 14 bases sitting between them. The CDR3 bases are TGTGCCAGCAGTTACTCTGGGCCAGGGTGGGCCGGGGAGCTGTTTTTT. This sequence encodes CASSYSGPGWAGELFF.

This clone was recorded a few times. The chain is built from TRBV10-2 and TRBJ2-7; D remains unclear. Deletions cut 0 bases from V and 2 bases from J, with 8 bases between. This CDR3 spans 14 amino acids. The germline CDR1 and CDR2 sequences are WSHSY and SAAADI. The CDR3 loop reads CASSESLTTYEQYF. The CDR3 DNA reads TGCGCCAGCAGTGAGTCGCTAACCACCTACGAGCAGTACTTC.

This clone was seen only a few times. The chain couples TRBV7-8 to TRBJ2-3; D remains unclear. V was cut by 3 bases and J by 4 bases, with 5 bases left in between. The CDR3 covers 12 residues. CDR1 and CDR2 from the germline V gene are SGHVS and FQNEAQ. The CDR3 sequence is CASSLVPDTQYF. The CDR3 DNA reads as TGTGCCAGCAGCTTGGTTCCAGATACGCAGTATTTT.

The chain employs TRBV7-8 and TRBJ2-7, with 10 bases lining up with TRBD2. The CDR3 covers 16 residues. J was trimmed by 6 bases and V by 0 bases; bases with no gene match: 8. Germline loops: CDR1 SGHVS, CDR2 FQNEAQ. CDR3 nucleotides: TGTGCCAGCAGCTTAGCGCGGCTAGCGGGAGTACGCGAGCAGTACTTC. Its protein is CASSLARLAGVREQYF. The whole variable domain, remainder taken from reference TRBV7-8 and TRBJ2-7, is GAGVSQSPRYKVAKRGQDVALRCDPISGHVSLFWYQQALGQGPEFLTYFQNEAQLDKSGLPSDRFFAERPEGSVSTLKIQRTQQEDSAVYLCASSLARLAGVREQYFGPGTRLTVT.

The genes are TRBV5-1 and TRBJ2-3; TRBD2 matches 13 bases. V shed 4 bases, J shed 0 bases, and the junction held 8 bases outside the gene matches. The CDR3 sequence is 18 residues long. Germline loops: CDR1 SGHRS, CDR2 YFSETQ. CDR3 residues: CASSVGTSGTASTDTQYF. The CDR3 nucleotides are TGCGCCAGCAGCGTAGGGACTAGCGGGACCGCTAGCACAGATACGCAGTATTTT.

The V and J genes are TRBV27 and TRBJ2-7; 10 bases are shared with TRBD1. V shed 6 bases and J 2 bases; nucleotides not matched to a gene: 4. The length of the CDR3 is 14 residues. Germline values: CDR1 MNHEY, CDR2 SMNVEV (reference sequence). The CDR3 is CASRGQGRTYEQYF. CDR3 in DNA: TGTGCCAGCAGGGGACAGGGGAGAACCTACGAGCAGTACTTC.

This clone has ten or more counts. The J gene is TRBJ1-2, the V gene TRBV30; D gene ambiguous. The V gene's germline CDR1 is GTSNPN and CDR2 SVGIG (reference sequence). The CDR3 has 13 residues. The V and J ends lost 4 bases and 4 bases respectively, with 13 bases between them. CDR3 sequence reads: CAWNSGSGYGYTF. The CDR3 DNA is TGTGCCTGGAATTCGGGGTCCGGCTATGGCTACACCTTC.

The CDR3 coding sequence is TGTGCCAGCAGCCGGGACAGGGATCAGCCCCAGCATTTT. Residues: CASSRDRDQPQHF. V and J are TRBV6-5 and TRBJ1-5; 9 positions match TRBD1. Germline V gives CDR1 MNHEY, CDR2 SVGAGI. The J segment lost 5 bases and the V segment lost 6 bases, leaving 2 bases of the junction unmatched. The CDR3 loop spans 13 amino acids.

This clone was detected once. The rearrangement joins TRBV2 to TRBJ2-5; no clear D gene. The CDR3 covers 11 residues. Trimming removed 4 bases from V and 5 bases from J, with 5 bases in between. Germline V gives CDR1 SNHLY, CDR2 FYNNEI. The CDR3 loop is CASSGEETQYF. CDR3 nucleotides: TGTGCCAGCAGTGGTGAGGAGACCCAGTACTTC.